These 28 T cell receptor beta chains originate from one sample sequenced in a study of T cell repertoires in cytomegalovirus infection (dated by TCRdb to between 2018 and 2021). Sequencing was performed on an Illumina HiSeq 1500. TCRdb applied fastp at Q25 and MiXCR to the public reads, then kept only in-frame beta chains. Rows merge per CDR3 protein into single entries with the most common DNA and genes. This sample has about 490,000 distinct CDR3 sequences in its table, and more than 15% of those were observed once. The leading ten clones occupy under 30% of the sample. The sequencing sample was made of CD8+ T cells from PBMCs. Every receptor here comes from a human donor in good health (CMV status not recorded). Some clones in this sample may be carry-over from other donors' samples.

This clonotype was detected many times. The V call is TRBV7-6, the J call TRBJ2-2, with 7 bases matching TRBD1. Germline CDR1 SGHVS, CDR2 FNYEAQ. The CDR3 loop spans 16 amino acids. The V segment lost 4 bases and the J segment 5 bases; nucleotides outside the gene matches: 10. The DNA of the CDR3 is TGTGCCAGCAGCTCCCGACAGGGCCCCCTGACCGGGGAGCTGTTTTTT. Its translation is CASSSRQGPLTGELFF.

This clonotype was seen more than once but under ten times. The V and J genes are TRBV12-3 or TRBV12-4 and TRBJ2-7; D possibly matches TRBD1 or TRBD2 (5 bases each). CDR3 length: 13 amino acids. Trimming shortened V by 6 bases and J by 3 bases, and 12 bases separated the two germline ends. CDR3 coding DNA: TGTGCCAGCAGGACTGAGGGACGCTACGAGCAGTACTTC. Its translation is CASRTEGRYEQYF.

This clonotype was counted a single time. The chain uses TRBV29-1 and TRBJ2-7; no clear D. The germline gives CDR1 SQVTM, CDR2 ANQGSEA. Between the trimmed V and J ends, which lost 5 bases and 6 bases, there was a span of 11 bases. This CDR3 contains 11 residues. The CDR3 DNA reads as TGCAGCGTTCCTCCGTTTTGCGAGCAGTACTTC. This sequence encodes CSVPPFCEQYF.

Of note for this clonotype: Being one base from a much bigger clone, this may be a read error. This chain joins TRBV12-3 or TRBV12-4 and TRBJ2-2; D possibly corresponds to TRBD1 (5 bases). The CDR3 consists of 16 residues. Trimming shortened V by 6 bases and J by 7 bases, and 21 bases separated the two germline ends. CDR3 sequence reads: CASRISSQGDNGELFF. DNA of the CDR3: TGTGCCAGCAGGATCTCCTCGCAGGGCGACAACGGGGAGCTGTTTTTT.

The chain carries TRBV18 and TRBJ1-5; 11 nucleotides line up with TRBD1. Germline CDR1 reads KGHSH; CDR2 reads LQKENI. V trimming: 6 bases; J trimming: 5 bases; junction bases outside the gene matches: 12. The CDR3 is 17 amino acids. The CDR3 region has the DNA TGTGCCAGCTCGCAAACTTACGGGACAGGGGGTCATCAGCCCCAGCATTTT. Residues: CASSQTYGTGGHQPQHF.

This clonotype was seen repeatedly, ten times or more. The rearrangement uses TRBV10-3 and TRBJ2-7; tentatively, D is TRBD2 (5 bases). Trimming left V 6 bases short and J 2 bases short, with 11 bases between. Germline V gives CDR1 ENHRY, CDR2 SYGVKD. This CDR3 is 13 amino acids long. The CDR3 nucleotides read TGTGCCATCAGGGAGAGGGTCCCCTACGAGCAGTACTTC. Translation gives CAIRERVPYEQYF.

This clonotype has a count of ten or more. V gene TRBV4-2 combines with J gene TRBJ2-2; possible D gene TRBD2, 6 bases. V lost 4 bases to trimming and J lost 6 bases, with 9 bases between them. Germline V gene sequence: CDR1 LGHNA, CDR2 YNFKEQ. This CDR3 spans 13 amino acids. The CDR3 region is CASSRGTSGELFF. The CDR3 DNA follows: TGTGCCAGCAGCCGAGGGACTTCCGGGGAGCTGTTTTTT.

This clonotype was seen many times. This chain joins TRBV7-8 and TRBJ2-5; D possibly uses TRBD1 or TRBD2 (5 bases each). The ends were cut back, 0 bases at V and 9 bases at J, with 14 bases in the middle. The V gene's germline CDR1 is SGHVS and CDR2 FQNEAQ. There are 14 residues in the CDR3. The CDR3 DNA is TGTGCCAGCAGCTTAGCCCCGGGGCCGTCGGCCCAGTACTTC. Translating gives CASSLAPGPSAQYF.

This clonotype came up many times. The chain recombines TRBV7-3 with TRBJ2-7; 7 bases map to TRBD2. This CDR3 region has 15 residues. Germline CDR1 and CDR2: SGHTA and FQGTGA. J gave up 4 bases and V 0 bases, and 6 bases lay outside the gene matches. For the CDR3, the DNA is TGTGCCAGCAGCTTAACAAGCGGGGCCGCGTACGAGCAGTACTTC. Residues: CASSLTSGAAYEQYF. The full variable domain, rest sourced from reference TRBV7-3 and TRBJ2-7, is GAGVSQTPSNKVTEKGKYVELRCDPISGHTALYWYRQSLGQGPEFLIYFQGTGAADDSGLPNDRFFAVRPEGSVSTLKIQRTERGDSAVYLCASSLTSGAAYEQYFGPGTRLTVT.

The chain is built from TRBV3-1 and TRBJ1-5; D might be TRBD1 (6 bases). Germline-derived CDR1 and CDR2 are LGHDT and YNNKEL (reference sequence). V was pared by 0 bases and J by 5 bases, with 17 bases between. The CDR3 has 17 amino acids. CDR3 region: CASSQESVGARDQPQHF. CDR3 in DNA: TGTGCCAGCAGCCAAGAGTCGGTGGGGGCGCGGGATCAGCCCCAGCATTTT.

This clonotype came up a few times. The CDR3 DNA follows: TGTGCCAGCAGTCCCCCCACAGATATAGGGATCTATGGCTACACCTTC. Translation: CASSPPTDIGIYGYTF. This rearrangement joins TRBV28 to TRBJ1-2; no clear D gene. The germline V gene has CDR1 MDHEN and CDR2 SYDVKM. The V and J ends lost 5 bases and 4 bases respectively, with 20 bases between them. The CDR3 extends over 16 amino acids.

This chain uses TRBV27 with TRBJ2-1; D call uncertain. This CDR3 comprises 15 residues. The germline gives CDR1 MNHEY, CDR2 SMNVEV (reference sequence). V was shortened by 8 bases and J by 0 bases, with 14 bases between the two germline ends. The CDR3 nucleotides read TGTGCCAGCTCCTACGACATGAGCTCCTACAATGAGCAGTTCTTC. It codes for CASSYDMSSYNEQFF.

The V gene is TRBV2, the J gene TRBJ1-2; TRBD1 matches 9 bases. V gave up 7 bases and J gave up 8 bases; unmatched junction bases: 8. Germline CDR1 and CDR2: SNHLY and FYNNEI. The CDR3 sequence is 13 residues long. The DNA for the CDR3 is TGTGCCAGCAAAACAGGGGGCGCGGAAGGCTACACCTTC. Protein sequence: CASKTGGAEGYTF.

The V call is TRBV19, the J call TRBJ2-1; D is unresolved. The length of the CDR3 is 14 residues. V was shortened by 3 bases and J by 5 bases, with 11 bases between the two germline ends. Germline V CDR1 and CDR2: LNHDA, SQIVND (reference sequence). The CDR3 here is CASSIRGWDNEQFF. DNA for the CDR3: TGTGCCAGTAGTATTCGAGGCTGGGACAATGAGCAGTTCTTC. Looking up the rest from reference TRBV19 and TRBJ2-1 gives the full variable domain: DGGITQSPKYLFRKEGQNVTLSCEQNLNHDAMYWYRQDPGQGLRLIYYSQIVNDFQKGDIAEGYSVSREKKESFPLTVTSAQKNPTAFYLCASSIRGWDNEQFFGPGTRLTVL.

This clonotype came up many times. The rearrangement uses TRBV7-6 and TRBJ1-2; 7 positions match TRBD1. The CDR3 consists of 17 residues. Trimming took 1 base from V and 3 from J; bases not matched to a gene: 11. Per the germline V gene, CDR1 is SGHVS and CDR2 is FNYEAQ. The CDR3 sequence: CASSLVSGGDGDYGYTF. The CDR3 region has the DNA TGTGCCAGCAGCTTAGTTTCAGGGGGGGACGGGGACTATGGCTACACCTTC.

The V call is TRBV9, the J call TRBJ2-7; 8 nucleotides line up with TRBD2. J gave up 4 bases and V 0 bases, and 6 bases lay outside the gene matches. The CDR3 spans 15 residues. Germline CDR1 reads SGDLS; CDR2 reads YYNGEE. The CDR3 DNA sequence: TGTGCCAGCAGCGTAGGGACTAGCCAAATTTACGAGCAGTACTTC. This gives the protein CASSVGTSQIYEQYF. The variable domain in full, completed from reference TRBV9 and TRBJ2-7, reads DSGVTQTPKHLITATGQRVTLRCSPRSGDLSVYWYQQSLDQGLQFLIQYYNGEERAKGNILERFSAQQFPDLHSELNLSSLELGDSALYFCASSVGTSQIYEQYFGPGTRLTVT.

Details on this clonotype: Its ends do not fully match the called genes, so a read error is possible. V usage is TRBV6-5 and J usage is TRBJ2-2, with 11 bases that match TRBD1. Germline CDR1 reads MNHEY; CDR2 reads SVGAGI. This CDR3 contains 15 residues. The DNA of the CDR3 is TGTGCCAGCAGTTACTCCAAAGGGGGACAGGGGGGGCTGTTTTTT. This codes for CASSYSKGGQGGLFF.

This clonotype occurred many times. CDR3 sequence (DNA): TGTGCCAGCATTTCGGGACAGGGGGCAATAGATACGCAGTATTTT. It encodes CASISGQGAIDTQYF. The chain has TRBV27 and TRBJ2-3; 12 bases map to TRBD1. The germline V gene has CDR1 MNHEY and CDR2 SMNVEV (reference sequence). The CDR3 spans 15 residues. J gave up 5 bases and V 7 bases, and 7 bases lay outside the gene matches.

This clonotype was seen at least ten times. The chain uses TRBV5-6 and TRBJ2-4, with D hard to call. The CDR3 has 15 amino acids. CDR1 is SGHDT and CDR2 is YYEEEE in the germline V gene. Trimming removed 5 bases at V and 3 bases at J, with 15 bases between. The CDR3 sequence is CASSSELNDKNIQYF. DNA for the CDR3: TGTGCCAGCAGTTCGGAGTTAAACGACAAAAACATTCAGTACTTC.

A few counts support this clonotype. The J gene is TRBJ1-5, the V gene TRBV19; 8 nucleotides agree with TRBD1. J lost 4 bases, V lost 7 bases, and 12 bases had no gene match. The length of the CDR3 is 16 residues. CDR1 and CDR2 (germline): LNHDA, SQIVND (reference sequence). CDR3 nucleotide sequence: TGTGCCAGTAAAGGACGCCAGGGGGCGGAAAATCAGCCCCAGCATTTT. Its protein is CASKGRQGAENQPQHF.

The rearrangement links TRBV6-1 to TRBJ2-1, with D perhaps matching TRBD1 (5 bases). The ends were cut back, 7 bases at V and 8 bases at J, with 18 bases in the middle. The CDR3 spans 14 residues. CDR1 and CDR2 from the germline V gene are MNHNS and SASEGT. CDR3 residues: CASTSQGPRDEQFF. DNA for the CDR3: TGTGCCAGCACCTCCCAAGGCCCCAGGGATGAGCAGTTCTTC.

At least ten counts were recorded for this clonotype. This chain joins TRBV6-2 or TRBV6-3 and TRBJ1-2, with D perhaps TRBD1 (5 bases). CDR1 MNHEY and CDR2 SVGEGT come from the germline V gene. Trimming took 7 bases from V and 1 from J, leaving 13 bases between them. The CDR3 length is 14 residues. CDR3 bases: TGTGCCAGCACCACCCGGGGGATTAACTATGGCTACACCTTC. Encoded protein: CASTTRGINYGYTF.

The CDR3 DNA follows: TGTGCCAGCAGGAATAGCTTCTATAATGAGCAGTTCTTC. Amino acid sequence: CASRNSFYNEQFF. V gene TRBV25-1 combines with J gene TRBJ2-1; D ambiguous. This CDR3 spans 13 amino acids. Trimming took 6 bases from V and 7 from J, leaving 13 bases between them. Germline values: CDR1 MGHDK, CDR2 SYGVNS.

This clonotype was counted at least ten times. This sequence joins TRBV7-9 and TRBJ1-1; 7 positions agree with TRBD1. V lost 5 bases, J lost 8 bases, and 5 bases stayed unmatched. Germline CDR1 is SEHNR and CDR2 is FQNEAQ (reference sequence). This CDR3 has 12 residues. The CDR3 spells CASSPRDSEAFF. The CDR3 bases are TGTGCCAGCAGCCCTCGGGACAGCGAAGCTTTCTTT.

This clonotype was seen repeatedly, ten times or more. The chain joins TRBV11-1 to TRBJ2-3, with 7 bases identical to TRBD2. Germline V CDR1 and CDR2: SGHAT, FQDESV (reference sequence). This CDR3 is built from 17 residues. J gave up 5 bases and V 0 bases, and 11 bases lay outside the gene matches. The CDR3 spells CASSLAVSGRAKDTQYF. The CDR3 nucleotides are TGTGCCAGCAGCTTAGCGGTCAGTGGGAGGGCCAAAGATACGCAGTATTTT.

Many counts were recorded for this clonotype. The rearrangement uses TRBV7-8 and TRBJ2-7; no reliable D call. Germline V gene lookup returns CDR1 SGHVS and CDR2 FQNEAQ. The germline V and J ends were trimmed by 5 bases and 2 bases, with 7 bases remaining between them. The CDR3 loop spans 12 amino acids. The CDR3 reads CASSVGTYEQYF. The CDR3 nucleotides read TGTGCCAGCAGCGTAGGTACCTACGAGCAGTACTTC.

The sample holds many counts of this clonotype. The chain links TRBV12-3 or TRBV12-4 to TRBJ2-1; 10 bases are shared with TRBD1. V was clipped by 10 bases and J by 7 bases; unmatched bases: 10. CDR3 length: 14 amino acids. The DNA of the CDR3 is TGTGCCACCCGACAGGGGGCCCCATATAATGAGCAGTTCTTC. Encoded protein: CATRQGAPYNEQFF.

The chain is built from TRBV6-4 and TRBJ1-1; TRBD1 matches 8 bases. V lost 4 bases and J lost 1; bases outside the gene matches: 8. Per germline, CDR1 MRHNA and CDR2 SNTAGT. This CDR3 region has 16 residues. The CDR3 here is CASSASSGGPNTEAFF. CDR3 in DNA: TGTGCCAGCAGTGCCTCATCAGGGGGCCCGAACACTGAAGCTTTCTTT.